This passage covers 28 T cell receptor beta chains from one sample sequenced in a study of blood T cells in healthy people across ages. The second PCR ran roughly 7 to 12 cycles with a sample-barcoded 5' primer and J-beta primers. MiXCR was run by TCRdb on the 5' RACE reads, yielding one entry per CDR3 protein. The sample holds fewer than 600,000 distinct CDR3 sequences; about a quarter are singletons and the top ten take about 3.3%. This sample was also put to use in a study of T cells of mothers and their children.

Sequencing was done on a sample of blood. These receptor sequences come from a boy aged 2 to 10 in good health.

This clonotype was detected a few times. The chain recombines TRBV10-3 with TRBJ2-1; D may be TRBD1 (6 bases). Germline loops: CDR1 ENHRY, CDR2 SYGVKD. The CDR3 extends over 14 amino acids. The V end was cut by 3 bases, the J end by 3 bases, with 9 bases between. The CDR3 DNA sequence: TGTGCCATCAGTGAAGGGACACGCTACAATGAGCAGTTCTTC. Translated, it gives CAISEGTRYNEQFF.

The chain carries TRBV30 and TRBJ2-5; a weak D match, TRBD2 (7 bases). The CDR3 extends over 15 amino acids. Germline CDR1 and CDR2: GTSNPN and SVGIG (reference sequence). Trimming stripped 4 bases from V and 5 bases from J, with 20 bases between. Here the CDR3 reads CAWINGGGAWETQYF. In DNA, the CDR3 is TGTGCCTGGATTAATGGTGGGGGGGCCTGGGAGACCCAGTACTTC.

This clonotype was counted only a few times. The CDR3 DNA follows: TGTGCCAGCAGCTTCGCCCTTGGCGCAGCCGCCCTTTCAACTAAGGATGAAAAACTGTTTTTT. Its translation: CASSFALGAAALSTKDEKLFF. The chain uses TRBV11-1 and TRBJ1-4; no clear D gene. Germline V gene sequence: CDR1 SGHAT, CDR2 FQDESV (reference sequence). Deletions cut 3 bases from V and 6 bases from J, with 32 bases between. The CDR3 has 21 amino acids. Variable domain in full (rest from reference TRBV11-1 and TRBJ1-4): EAEVAQSPRYKITEKSQAVAFWCDPISGHATLYWYRQILGQGPELLVQFQDESVVDDSQLPKDRFSAERLKGVDSTLKIQPAELGDSAMYLCASSFALGAAALSTKDEKLFFGSGTQLSVL.

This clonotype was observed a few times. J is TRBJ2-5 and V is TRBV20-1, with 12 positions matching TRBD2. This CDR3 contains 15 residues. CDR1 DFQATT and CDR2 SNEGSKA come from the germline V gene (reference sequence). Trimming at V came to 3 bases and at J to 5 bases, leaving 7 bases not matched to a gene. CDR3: CSASLAGGPGETQYF. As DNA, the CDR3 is TGCAGTGCTAGTCTAGCGGGAGGGCCCGGGGAGACCCAGTACTTC.

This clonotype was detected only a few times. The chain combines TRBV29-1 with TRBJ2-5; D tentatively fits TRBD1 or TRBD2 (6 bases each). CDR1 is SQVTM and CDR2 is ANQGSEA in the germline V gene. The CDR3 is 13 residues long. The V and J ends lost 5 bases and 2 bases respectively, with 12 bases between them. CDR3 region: CSVRGTLQETQYF. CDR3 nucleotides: TGCAGCGTTCGGGGGACATTACAAGAGACCCAGTACTTC.

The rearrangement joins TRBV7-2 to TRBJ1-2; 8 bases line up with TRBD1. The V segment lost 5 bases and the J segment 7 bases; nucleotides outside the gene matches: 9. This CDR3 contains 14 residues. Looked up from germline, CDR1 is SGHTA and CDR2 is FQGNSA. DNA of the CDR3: TGTGCCAGCAGCCCTCAGGGGGCAGGCGGTGGCTACACCTTC. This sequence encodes CASSPQGAGGGYTF. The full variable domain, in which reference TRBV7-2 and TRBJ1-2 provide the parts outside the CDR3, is GAGVSQSPSNKVTEKGKDVELRCDPISGHTALYWYRQSLGQGLEFLIYFQGNSAPDKSGLPSDRFSAERTGGSVSTLTIQRTQQEDSAVYLCASSPQGAGGGYTFGSGTRLTVV.

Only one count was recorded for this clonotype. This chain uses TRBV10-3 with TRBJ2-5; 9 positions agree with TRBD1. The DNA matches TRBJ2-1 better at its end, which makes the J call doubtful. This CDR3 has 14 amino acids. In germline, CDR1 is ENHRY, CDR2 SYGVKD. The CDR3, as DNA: TGTGCCATCCGGGAAGGGACAGGGAGGAATGAGCAGTTCTTC. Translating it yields CAIREGTGRNEQFF.

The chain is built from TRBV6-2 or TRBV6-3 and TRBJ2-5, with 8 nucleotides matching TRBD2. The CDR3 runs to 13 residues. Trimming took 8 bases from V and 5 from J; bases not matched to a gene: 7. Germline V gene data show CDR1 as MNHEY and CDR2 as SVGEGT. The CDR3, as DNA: TGTGCCAGCTTAAGCGGGAGCGGTGAGACCCAGTACTTC. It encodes CASLSGSGETQYF.

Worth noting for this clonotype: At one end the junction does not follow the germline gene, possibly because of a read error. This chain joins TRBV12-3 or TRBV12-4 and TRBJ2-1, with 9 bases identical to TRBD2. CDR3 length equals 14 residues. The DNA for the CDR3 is TGTGCCTGCAGTCCACTCGCGCTAGCGGGAATCCGCTTCTTC. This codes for CACSPLALAGIRFF.

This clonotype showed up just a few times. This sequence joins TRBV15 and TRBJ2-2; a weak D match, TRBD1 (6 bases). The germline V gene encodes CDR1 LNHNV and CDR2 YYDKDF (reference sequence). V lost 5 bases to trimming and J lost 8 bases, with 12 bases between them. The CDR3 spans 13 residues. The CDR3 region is CATSGKQGGELFF. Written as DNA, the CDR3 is TGTGCCACCAGCGGAAAACAGGGAGGGGAGCTGTTTTTT.

In DNA, the CDR3 is TGCAGCGTTGAGAAGGGGGCAGCGAATGAGCAGTTCTTC. Its protein product is CSVEKGAANEQFF. V is TRBV29-1 and J is TRBJ2-1; 7 bases line up with TRBD1. CDR3 length: 13 residues. With V trimmed by 3 bases and J by 7 bases, 6 bases remained unmatched. Germline V gene lookup returns CDR1 SQVTM and CDR2 ANQGSEA.

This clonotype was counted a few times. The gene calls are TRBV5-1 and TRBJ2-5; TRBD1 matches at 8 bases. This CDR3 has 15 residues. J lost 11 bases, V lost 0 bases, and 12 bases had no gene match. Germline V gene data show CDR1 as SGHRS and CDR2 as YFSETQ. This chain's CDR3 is CASSLEGQGPGEQYF. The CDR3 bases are TGCGCCAGCAGCTTGGAAGGACAGGGTCCGGGGGAGCAGTACTTC.

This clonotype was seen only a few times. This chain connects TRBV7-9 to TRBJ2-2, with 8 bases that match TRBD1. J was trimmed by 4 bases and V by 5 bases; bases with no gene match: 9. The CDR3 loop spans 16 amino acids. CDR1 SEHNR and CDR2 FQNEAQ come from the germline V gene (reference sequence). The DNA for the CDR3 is TGTGCCAGCAGCCGGACAGGGAGAATTCCCACCGGGGAGCTGTTTTTT. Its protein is CASSRTGRIPTGELFF.

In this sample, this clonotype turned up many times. In nucleotides, the CDR3 is TGCGCCAGCAGCAACGGACAGCAAGAGACCCAGTACTTC. Translating it yields CASSNGQQETQYF. V usage is TRBV5-1 and J usage is TRBJ2-5; tentatively, D is TRBD1 (6 bases). The germline V and J ends were trimmed by 4 bases and 2 bases, with 9 bases remaining between them. The CDR3 totals 13 residues. Germline V gene data show CDR1 as SGHRS and CDR2 as YFSETQ.

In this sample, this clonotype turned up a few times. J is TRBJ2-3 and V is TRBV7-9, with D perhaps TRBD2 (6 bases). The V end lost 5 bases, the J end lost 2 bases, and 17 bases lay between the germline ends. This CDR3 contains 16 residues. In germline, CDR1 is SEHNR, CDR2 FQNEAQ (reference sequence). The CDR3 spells CASSVVRGGPTDTQYF. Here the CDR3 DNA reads TGTGCCAGCAGCGTAGTGCGGGGCGGACCCACAGATACGCAGTATTTT.

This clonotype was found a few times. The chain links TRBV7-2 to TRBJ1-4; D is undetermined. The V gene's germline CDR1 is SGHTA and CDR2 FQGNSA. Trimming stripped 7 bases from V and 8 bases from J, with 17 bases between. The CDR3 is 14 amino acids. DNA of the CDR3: TGTGCCAGCAACCATAGGGAAGGAAGCGAAAAACTGTTTTTT. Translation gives CASNHREGSEKLFF.

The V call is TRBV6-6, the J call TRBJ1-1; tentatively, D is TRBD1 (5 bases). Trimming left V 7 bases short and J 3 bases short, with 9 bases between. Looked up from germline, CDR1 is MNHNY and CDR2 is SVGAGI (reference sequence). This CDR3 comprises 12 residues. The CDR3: CASTTGDTEAFF. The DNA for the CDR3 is TGTGCCAGCACAACGGGGGACACTGAAGCTTTCTTT.

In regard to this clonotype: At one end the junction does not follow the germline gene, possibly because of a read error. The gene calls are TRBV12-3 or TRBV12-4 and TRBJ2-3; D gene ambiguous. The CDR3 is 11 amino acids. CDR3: CASSITDAQYF. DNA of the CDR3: TGTGCCAGCAGTATCACAGATGCGCAGTATTTT.

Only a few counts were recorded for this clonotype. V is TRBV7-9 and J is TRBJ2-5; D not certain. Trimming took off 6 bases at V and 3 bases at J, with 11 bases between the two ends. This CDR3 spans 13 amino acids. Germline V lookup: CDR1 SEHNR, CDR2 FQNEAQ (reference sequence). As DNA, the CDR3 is TGTGCCAGCAGTCGGCCTCGGGAAGAGACCCAGTACTTC. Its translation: CASSRPREETQYF.

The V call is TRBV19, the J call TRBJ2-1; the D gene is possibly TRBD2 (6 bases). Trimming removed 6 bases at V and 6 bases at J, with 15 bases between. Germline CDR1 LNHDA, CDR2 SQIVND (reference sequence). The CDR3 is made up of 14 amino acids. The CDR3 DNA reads TGTGCCAGTAGCCCGGCGCTAGCGAGCAATGAGCAGTTCTTC. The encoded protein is CASSPALASNEQFF.

DNA of the CDR3: TGTGCCAGCAGTTACCAGTCAGGGGGAGGCTATGGCTACACCTTC. Translated, it gives CASSYQSGGGYGYTF. This chain uses TRBV6-5 with TRBJ1-2; 7 bases align to TRBD1. CDR3 length equals 15 residues. Germline V gene sequence: CDR1 MNHEY, CDR2 SVGAGI. Trimming cost V 2 bases and J 4 bases; bases outside gene matches: 7.

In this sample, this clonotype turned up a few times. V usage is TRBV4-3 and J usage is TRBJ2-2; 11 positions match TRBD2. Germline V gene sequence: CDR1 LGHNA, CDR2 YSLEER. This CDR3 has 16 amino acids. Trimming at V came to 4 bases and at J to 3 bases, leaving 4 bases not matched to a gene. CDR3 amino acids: CASSPTSGIYTGELFF. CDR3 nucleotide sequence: TGCGCCAGCAGCCCGACTAGCGGGATCTACACCGGGGAGCTGTTTTTT.

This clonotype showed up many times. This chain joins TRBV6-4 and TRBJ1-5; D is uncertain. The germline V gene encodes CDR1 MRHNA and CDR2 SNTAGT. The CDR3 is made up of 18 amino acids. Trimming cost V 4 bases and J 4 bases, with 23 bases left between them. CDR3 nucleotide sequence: TGTGCCAGCAGTGCCGCATCCGAAGGGTTCTCCTCTAATCAGCCCCAGCATTTT. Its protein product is CASSAASEGFSSNQPQHF.

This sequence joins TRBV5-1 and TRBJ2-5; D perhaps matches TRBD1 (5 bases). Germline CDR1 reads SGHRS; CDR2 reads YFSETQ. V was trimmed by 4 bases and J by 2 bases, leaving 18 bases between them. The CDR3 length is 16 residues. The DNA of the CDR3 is TGCGCCAGCAGCGACCGCCGGCAGGGTCGGCAAGAGACCCAGTACTTC. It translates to CASSDRRQGRQETQYF.

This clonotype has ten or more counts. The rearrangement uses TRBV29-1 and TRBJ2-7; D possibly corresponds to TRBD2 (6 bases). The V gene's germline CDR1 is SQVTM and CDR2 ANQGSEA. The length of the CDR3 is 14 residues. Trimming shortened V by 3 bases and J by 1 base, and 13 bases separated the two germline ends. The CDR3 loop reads CSVEGDGRSYEQYF. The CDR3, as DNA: TGCAGCGTTGAGGGGGACGGGAGATCCTACGAGCAGTACTTC.

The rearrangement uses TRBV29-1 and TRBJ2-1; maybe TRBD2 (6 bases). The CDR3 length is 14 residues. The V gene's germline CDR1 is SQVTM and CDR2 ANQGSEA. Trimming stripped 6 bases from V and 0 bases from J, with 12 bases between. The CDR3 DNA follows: TGCAGCGTATCGACTAGGAGCTCCTACAATGAGCAGTTCTTC. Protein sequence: CSVSTRSSYNEQFF.

CDR3 sequence (DNA): TGTGCCACCAGCAGTGGTTCAGGGACGCGGGAGACCCAGTACTTC. Translation: CATSSGSGTRETQYF. V and J are TRBV15 and TRBJ2-5; possibly TRBD1 or TRBD2 for D (5 bases each). This CDR3 is 15 amino acids long. From germline, CDR1 is LNHNV and CDR2 YYDKDF (reference sequence). V was trimmed by 3 bases and J by 5 bases, leaving 16 bases between them.

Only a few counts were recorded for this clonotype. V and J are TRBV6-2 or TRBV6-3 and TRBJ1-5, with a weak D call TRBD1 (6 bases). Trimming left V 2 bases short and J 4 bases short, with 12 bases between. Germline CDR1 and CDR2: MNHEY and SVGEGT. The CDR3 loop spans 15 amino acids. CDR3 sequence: CASSYLDSVNQPQHF. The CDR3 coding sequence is TGTGCCAGCAGTTACCTGGACAGTGTGAATCAGCCCCAGCATTTT.